These 7 T cell receptor beta chains originate from one sample sequenced in a study of blood T cell repertoires in COVID-19. Only in-frame clones appear in the TCRdb table, and some are missing; sequencing was by immunoSEQ multiplex PCR. The table records around 220,000 clones, almost 90% of them present only once. Sequencing used PBMCs or T cells enriched from blood (not recorded which). All receptors come from a man aged 30 to 39 who had been exposed to COVID-19.

The genes are TRBV4-1 and TRBJ2-7; TRBD2 matches 7 bases. This CDR3 comprises 15 residues. Looked up from germline, CDR1 is MGHRA and CDR2 is YSYEKL. J was trimmed by 2 bases and V by 4 bases; bases with no gene match: 8. CDR3 nucleotide sequence: TGCGCCAGCAGCCGAGGACTAGAAAGAGCCTACGAGCAGTACTTC. This gives the protein CASSRGLERAYEQYF.

The chain combines TRBV7-8 with TRBJ1-4; 7 bases align to TRBD1. The junction had 10 bases not matched to a gene; V was cut back by 4 bases and J by 11 bases. CDR1 is SGHVS, CDR2 FQNEAQ, per germline. This CDR3 comprises 14 residues. Written as DNA, the CDR3 is TGTGCCAGCAGCTACGGACAGGCTCAGGCCAAACTGTTTTTT. Translation: CASSYGQAQAKLFF.

The chain links TRBV6-5 to TRBJ1-2; D not resolved. Germline loops: CDR1 MNHEY, CDR2 SVGAGI. CDR3 length equals 14 residues. Trimming shortened V by 4 bases and J by 0 bases, and 9 bases separated the two germline ends. The CDR3 is CASSSISTNYGYTF. The CDR3 DNA follows: TGTGCCAGCAGTTCGATCTCTACTAACTATGGCTACACCTTC.

CDR3 loop: CASSLSGTPGEAFF. CDR3 bases: TGTGCCAGCAGTTTAAGCGGGACGCCGGGGGAAGCTTTCTTT. The V call is TRBV27, the J call TRBJ1-1; tentatively, D is TRBD1 (5 bases). Trimming cost V 2 bases and J 8 bases, with 15 bases left between them. CDR3 length: 14 residues. Germline CDR1 and CDR2: MNHEY and SMNVEV (reference sequence).

V and J are TRBV9 and TRBJ2-1; 9 nucleotides align to TRBD1. This CDR3 spans 16 amino acids. Germline V gene lookup returns CDR1 SGDLS and CDR2 YYNGEE. The V segment lost 3 bases and the J segment 8 bases; nucleotides outside the gene matches: 12. The CDR3 coding sequence is TGTGCCAGCAGCGAACACCGGGACAGGGTCTTTGATGAGCAGTTCTTC. As protein: CASSEHRDRVFDEQFF. Full variable domain (outside the CDR3, taken from reference TRBV9 and TRBJ2-1): DSGVTQTPKHLITATGQRVTLRCSPRSGDLSVYWYQQSLDQGLQFLIQYYNGEERAKGNILERFSAQQFPDLHSELNLSSLELGDSALYFCASSEHRDRVFDEQFFGPGTRLTVL.

The CDR3 DNA sequence: TGTGCCAGTAGTATAGTCCCCGGGACTACCAGCACAGATACGCAGTATTTT. Amino acid sequence: CASSIVPGTTSTDTQYF. J is TRBJ2-3 and V is TRBV19; 7 bases are shared with TRBD2. CDR1 and CDR2 (germline): LNHDA, SQIVND (reference sequence). With 1 base clipped from V and 0 bases from J, the junction kept 7 bases outside the gene matches. The length of the CDR3 is 17 residues. The variable domain in full, completed from reference TRBV19 and TRBJ2-3, reads DGGITQSPKYLFRKEGQNVTLSCEQNLNHDAMYWYRQDPGQGLRLIYYSQIVNDFQKGDIAEGYSVSREKKESFPLTVTSAQKNPTAFYLCASSIVPGTTSTDTQYFGPGTRLTVL.

The chain carries TRBV19 and TRBJ2-7, with 10 bases matching TRBD2. CDR3 size: 15 residues. J lost 2 bases, V lost 4 bases, and 5 bases had no gene match. Germline loops: CDR1 LNHDA, CDR2 SQIVND (reference sequence). The CDR3 loop reads CASSTSGGGPYEQYF. DNA of the CDR3: TGTGCCAGTAGTACTAGCGGGGGTGGCCCCTACGAGCAGTACTTC.